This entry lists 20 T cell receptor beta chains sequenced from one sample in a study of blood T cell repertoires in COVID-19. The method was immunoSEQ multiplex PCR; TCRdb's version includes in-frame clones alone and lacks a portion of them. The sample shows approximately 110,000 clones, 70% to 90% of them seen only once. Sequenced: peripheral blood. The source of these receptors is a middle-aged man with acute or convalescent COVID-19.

CDR3 sequence reads: CSVKGGGEAYEQYF. CDR3 DNA sequence: TGCAGCGTGAAAGGGGGCGGGGAAGCCTACGAGCAGTACTTC. The chain joins TRBV29-1 to TRBJ2-7; possibly TRBD1 for D (7 bases). V was clipped by 6 bases and J by 2 bases, with 17 bases between them. CDR1 and CDR2 from the germline V gene are SQVTM and ANQGSEA. The CDR3 extends over 14 amino acids.

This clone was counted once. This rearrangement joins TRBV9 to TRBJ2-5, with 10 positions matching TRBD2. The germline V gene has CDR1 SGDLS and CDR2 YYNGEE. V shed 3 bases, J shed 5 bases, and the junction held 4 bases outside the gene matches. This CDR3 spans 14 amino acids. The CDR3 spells CASSDSAGGETQYF. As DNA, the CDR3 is TGTGCCAGCAGCGACTCAGCGGGGGGGGAGACCCAGTACTTC.

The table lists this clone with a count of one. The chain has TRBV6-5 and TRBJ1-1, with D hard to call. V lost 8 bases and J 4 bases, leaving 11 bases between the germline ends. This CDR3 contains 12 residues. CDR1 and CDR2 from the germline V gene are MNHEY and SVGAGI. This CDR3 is CASHRGGTEAFF. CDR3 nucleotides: TGTGCCAGCCACCGGGGAGGCACTGAAGCTTTCTTT.

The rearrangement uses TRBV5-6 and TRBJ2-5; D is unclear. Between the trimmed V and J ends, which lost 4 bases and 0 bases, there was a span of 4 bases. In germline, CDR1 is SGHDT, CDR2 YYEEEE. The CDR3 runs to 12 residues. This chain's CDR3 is CASSQNQETQYF. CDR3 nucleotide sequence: TGTGCCAGCAGCCAAAACCAAGAGACCCAGTACTTC.

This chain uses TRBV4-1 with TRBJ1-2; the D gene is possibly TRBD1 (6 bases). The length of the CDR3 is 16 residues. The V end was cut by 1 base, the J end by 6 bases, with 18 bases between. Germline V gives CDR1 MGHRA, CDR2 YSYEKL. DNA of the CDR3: TGCGCCAGCAGCCAAGTCTTCCCAGGGGAAGGGCATGGCTACACCTTC. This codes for CASSQVFPGEGHGYTF.

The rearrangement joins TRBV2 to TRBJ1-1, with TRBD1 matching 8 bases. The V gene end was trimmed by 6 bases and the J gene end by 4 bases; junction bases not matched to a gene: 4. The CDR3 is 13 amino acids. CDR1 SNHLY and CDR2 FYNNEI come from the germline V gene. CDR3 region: CASREDRATEAFF. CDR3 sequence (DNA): TGTGCCAGCAGAGAGGACAGGGCCACTGAAGCTTTCTTT.

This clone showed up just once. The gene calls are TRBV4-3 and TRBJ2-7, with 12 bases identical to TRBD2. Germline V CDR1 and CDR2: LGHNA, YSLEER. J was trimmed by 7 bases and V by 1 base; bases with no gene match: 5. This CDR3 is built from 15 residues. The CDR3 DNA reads TGCGCCAGCAGCCAAGTCCATGGACTAGCGGGGGAGCAGTACTTC. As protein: CASSQVHGLAGEQYF.

The CDR3 DNA follows: TGTGCCAGCAGCCTAGCTGGAGATACGCAGTATTTT. This gives the protein CASSLAGDTQYF. V usage is TRBV3-1 (or the pseudogene TRBV3-2) and J usage is TRBJ2-3; D is unclear. CDR1 is LGHDT, CDR2 YNNKEL, per germline (reference sequence). The CDR3 is made up of 12 amino acids. Trimming cost V 4 bases and J 5 bases, with 7 bases left between them.

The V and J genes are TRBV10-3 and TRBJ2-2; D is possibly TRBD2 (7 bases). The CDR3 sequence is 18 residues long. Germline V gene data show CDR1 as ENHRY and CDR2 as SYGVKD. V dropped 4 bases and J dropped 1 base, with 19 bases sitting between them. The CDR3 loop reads CAISASDWGGRNTGELFF. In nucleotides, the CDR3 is TGTGCCATCAGTGCTTCCGATTGGGGGGGGCGGAACACCGGGGAGCTGTTTTTT.

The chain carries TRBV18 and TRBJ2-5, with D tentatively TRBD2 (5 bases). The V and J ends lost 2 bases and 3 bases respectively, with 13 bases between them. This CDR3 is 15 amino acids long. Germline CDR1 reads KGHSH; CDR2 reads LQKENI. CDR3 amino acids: CASSPIRTGEETQYF. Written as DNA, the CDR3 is TGTGCCAGCTCACCAATCCGGACTGGTGAAGAGACCCAGTACTTC.

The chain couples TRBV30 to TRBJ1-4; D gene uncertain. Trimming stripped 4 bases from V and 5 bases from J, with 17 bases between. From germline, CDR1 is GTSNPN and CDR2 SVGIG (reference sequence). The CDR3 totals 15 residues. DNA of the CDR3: TGTGCCTGGACCCCGCCAGGACGGGGAAATGAAAAACTGTTTTTT. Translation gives CAWTPPGRGNEKLFF.

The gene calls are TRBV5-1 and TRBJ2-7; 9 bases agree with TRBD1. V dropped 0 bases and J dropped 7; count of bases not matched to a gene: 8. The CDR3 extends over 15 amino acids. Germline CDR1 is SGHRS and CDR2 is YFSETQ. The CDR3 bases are TGCGCCAGCAGCTTGGTAACAGGGGGCGCGGGAGAGCAGTACTTC. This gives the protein CASSLVTGGAGEQYF.

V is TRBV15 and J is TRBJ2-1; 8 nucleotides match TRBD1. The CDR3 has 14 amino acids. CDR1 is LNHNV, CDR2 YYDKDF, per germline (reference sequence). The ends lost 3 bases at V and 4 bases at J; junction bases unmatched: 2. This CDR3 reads CATSRDRDYNEQFF. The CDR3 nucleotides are TGTGCCACCAGCAGGGACAGGGATTACAATGAGCAGTTCTTC.

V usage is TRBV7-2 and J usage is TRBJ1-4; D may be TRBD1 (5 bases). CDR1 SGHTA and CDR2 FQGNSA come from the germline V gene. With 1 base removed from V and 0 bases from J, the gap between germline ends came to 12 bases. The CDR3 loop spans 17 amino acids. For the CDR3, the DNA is TGTGCCAGCAGCTTAGGACCCCTAGGGGCAACTAATGAAAAACTGTTTTTT. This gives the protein CASSLGPLGATNEKLFF. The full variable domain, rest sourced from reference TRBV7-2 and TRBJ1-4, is GAGVSQSPSNKVTEKGKDVELRCDPISGHTALYWYRQSLGQGLEFLIYFQGNSAPDKSGLPSDRFSAERTGGSVSTLTIQRTQQEDSAVYLCASSLGPLGATNEKLFFGSGTQLSVL.

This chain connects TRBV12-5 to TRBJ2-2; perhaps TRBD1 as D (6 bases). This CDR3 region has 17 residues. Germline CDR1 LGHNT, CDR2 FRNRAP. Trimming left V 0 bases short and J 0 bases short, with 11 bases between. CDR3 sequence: CASGLVLTGPNTGELFF. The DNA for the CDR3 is TGTGCTAGTGGTTTGGTACTAACAGGGCCGAACACCGGGGAGCTGTTTTTT.

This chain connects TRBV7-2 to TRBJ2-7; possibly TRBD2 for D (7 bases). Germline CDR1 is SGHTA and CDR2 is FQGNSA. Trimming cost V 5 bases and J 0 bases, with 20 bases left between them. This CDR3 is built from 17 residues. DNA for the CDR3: TGTGCCAGCAGCCTCACGGTACAGGGAGGGCACTCCTACGAGCAGTACTTC. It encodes CASSLTVQGGHSYEQYF.

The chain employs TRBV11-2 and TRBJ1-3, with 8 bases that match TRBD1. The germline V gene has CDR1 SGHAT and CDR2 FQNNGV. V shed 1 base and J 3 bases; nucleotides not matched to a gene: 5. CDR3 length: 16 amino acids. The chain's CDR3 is CASSLAWTGSGNTIYF. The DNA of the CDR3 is TGTGCCAGCAGCTTAGCCTGGACAGGGAGTGGAAACACCATATATTTT.

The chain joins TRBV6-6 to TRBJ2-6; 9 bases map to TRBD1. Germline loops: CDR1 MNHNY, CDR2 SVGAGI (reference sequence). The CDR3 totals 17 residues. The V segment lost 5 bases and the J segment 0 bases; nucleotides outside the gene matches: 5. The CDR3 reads CASSRTGALSGANVLTF. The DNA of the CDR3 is TGTGCCAGCAGTCGGACAGGGGCCCTCTCTGGGGCCAACGTCCTGACTTTC.

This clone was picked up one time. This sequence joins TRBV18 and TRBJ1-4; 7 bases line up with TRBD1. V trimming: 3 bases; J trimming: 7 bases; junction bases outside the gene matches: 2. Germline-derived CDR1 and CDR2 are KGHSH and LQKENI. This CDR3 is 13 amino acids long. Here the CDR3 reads CASSPGQVEKLFF. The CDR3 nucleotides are TGTGCCAGCTCACCCGGACAGGTTGAAAAACTGTTTTTT.

The CDR3 reads CASSLGWRGEGDTQYF. CDR3 bases: TGTGCCAGCAGCTTAGGATGGCGGGGGGAGGGAGATACGCAGTATTTT. The rearrangement joins TRBV7-8 to TRBJ2-3, with 8 nucleotides matching TRBD2. Trimming at V came to 1 base and at J to 5 bases, leaving 8 bases not matched to a gene. Per germline, CDR1 SGHVS and CDR2 FQNEAQ. This CDR3 contains 16 residues.